This entry features one T cell receptor beta chain sequence. The sample originates from a study of blood T cell repertoires in COVID-19. In the source study's methods: Reference gene primer amplification gave estimated nucleated cell counts. Generated by immunoSEQ multiplex PCR, the TCRdb table keeps only in-frame clones and is missing some. V, J and clone size reflect that table, while D and trimming were determined from the DNA. This sample has 150,000 to 200,000 clones, with around 73% found just once. V shed 5 bases and J shed 5 bases, with 13 bases lying between them. Per the germline V gene, CDR1 is LGHDT and CDR2 is YNNKEL (reference sequence). The CDR3 is made up of 14 amino acids.

The sample comprised PBMCs or T cells enriched from blood (not recorded which). This chain uses TRBV3-1 (or the pseudogene TRBV3-2) with TRBJ2-1; D possibly corresponds to TRBD1 (6 bases). The TCR was taken from a woman aged 50 to 60 who had recovered from COVID-19. The CDR3: CASSLGALDNEQFF. The CDR3 DNA reads TGTGCCAGCAGCTTGGGGGCATTAGACAATGAGCAGTTCTTC.